The present entry profiles one TCR beta chain with its context. Its cognate antigen is unknown. The sample belongs to a study of CD8 T cells in Susac syndrome. RNA amounts of roughly 0.45 to 1 ug underwent reverse transcription with random hexamers. The method of amplification for TCR beta CDR3 was immunoSEQ multiplex PCR, covering 54 Vbeta and 13 Jbeta. MiXCR, applied by TCRdb to the immunoSEQ multiplex PCR reads, yields one record per CDR3 protein. The sample lists 80,000 or so distinct CDR3 sequences, roughly 91% occurring once. V gave up 5 bases and J gave up 1 base, with 9 bases separating them. Germline lookup yields CDR1 MNHNS and CDR2 SASEGT. This CDR3 region has 14 residues. Study-wide results and limits: The CD4+ T cell repertoires from Susac syndrome exhibited no clonal expansion. It was acknowledged by the study that relatively few individuals were included in its TCR sequencing and HLA analysis.

The authors sequenced TCR beta from blood CD8+ and CD4+ T cells. The chain employs TRBV6-1 and TRBJ1-5; D is ambiguous. This receptor was taken from a human donor with Susac syndrome. The source material was CD4+ T cells from PBMCs. The CDR3 protein is CASSSYRSNQPQHF. In DNA, the CDR3 is TGTGCCAGCAGTTCTTACAGAAGCAATCAGCCCCAGCATTTT.